The rows below give T cell receptor beta chains drawn from one sample of a study of cytomegalovirus exposure and HLA in healthy donors. Sequencing was performed with immunoSEQ multiplex PCR; in TCRdb, only in-frame clones are kept and a portion is missing. The repertoire holds about 150,000 clones, with approximately 60% as singletons. Sequencing was carried out using PBMCs. The receptors derive from a woman aged 55-69 years in good health and CMV-seropositive. Each CDR3 is given with its conserved first and last residue. The order of the fields is V gene, J gene, clone size, D gene, CDR3 length, CDR3 protein, CDR3 DNA. D genes are given only for firm matches. Where a row states a size, it is once, few, many or the class of an expanded clone; other rows omit it.

v_call: TRBV5-1; j_call: TRBJ2-3; clone_size: -; d_call: TRBD1; cdr3_length: 16; cdr3_aa: CASSSFTGGVADTQYF; cdr3_nt: TGCGCCAGCAGCTCATTCACAGGGGGCGTCGCAGATACGCAGTATTTT
v_call: TRBV18; j_call: TRBJ2-5; clone_size: few; d_call: -; cdr3_length: 14; cdr3_aa: CASSIQGTLETQYF; cdr3_nt: TGTGCCAGCTCAATCCAGGGCACCTTGGAGACCCAGTACTTC
v_call: TRBV7-8; j_call: TRBJ1-1; clone_size: few; d_call: TRBD1; cdr3_length: 17; cdr3_aa: CASSLRDRGSLNTEAFF; cdr3_nt: TGTGCCAGCAGCTTACGGGACAGGGGATCCCTGAACACTGAAGCTTTCTTT
v_call: TRBV28; j_call: TRBJ1-2; clone_size: -; d_call: TRBD1; cdr3_length: 14; cdr3_aa: CASSPGTGAYGYTF; cdr3_nt: TGTGCCAGCAGTCCGGGGACAGGGGCGTATGGCTACACCTTC
v_call: TRBV29-1; j_call: TRBJ2-2; clone_size: few; d_call: -; cdr3_length: 11; cdr3_aa: CSAEWTGELFF; cdr3_nt: TGCAGCGCCGAGTGGACCGGGGAGCTGTTTTTT
v_call: TRBV4-3; j_call: TRBJ2-7; clone_size: -; d_call: -; cdr3_length: 16; cdr3_aa: CASSQDWPRSSYEQYF; cdr3_nt: TGCGCCAGCAGCCAAGATTGGCCGAGGAGCTCCTACGAGCAGTACTTC
v_call: TRBV5-4; j_call: TRBJ2-2; clone_size: -; d_call: TRBD1; cdr3_length: 17; cdr3_aa: CASSLARQGRYTGELFF; cdr3_nt: TGTGCCAGCAGCTTGGCCAGACAGGGGAGGTACACCGGGGAGCTGTTTTTT
v_call: TRBV5-4; j_call: TRBJ2-1; clone_size: -; d_call: TRBD2; cdr3_length: 15; cdr3_aa: CASSPGTSLSNEQFF; cdr3_nt: TGTGCCAGCAGCCCCGGGACTAGCCTTTCCAATGAGCAGTTCTTC
v_call: TRBV11-1; j_call: TRBJ2-5; clone_size: -; d_call: TRBD1; cdr3_length: 16; cdr3_aa: CASSYPGGQGIQTQYF; cdr3_nt: TGTGCCAGCAGCTATCCGGGGGGACAGGGGATACAGACCCAGTACTTC
v_call: TRBV29-1; j_call: TRBJ1-2; clone_size: few; d_call: TRBD1; cdr3_length: 14; cdr3_aa: CSVEPGQGGYGYTF; cdr3_nt: TGCAGCGTTGAGCCGGGACAGGGTGGCTATGGCTACACCTTC
v_call: TRBV7-2; j_call: TRBJ2-3; clone_size: few; d_call: TRBD2; cdr3_length: 17; cdr3_aa: CASSLAGTSGSTDTQYF; cdr3_nt: TGTGCCAGCAGCTTAGCGGGGACTAGCGGCAGCACAGATACGCAGTATTTT
v_call: TRBV15; j_call: TRBJ2-2; clone_size: -; d_call: TRBD2; cdr3_length: 18; cdr3_aa: CATSRDLGLADNTGELFF; cdr3_nt: TGTGCCACCAGCAGAGATCTAGGGCTAGCGGACAACACCGGGGAGCTGTTTTTT
v_call: TRBV7-6; j_call: TRBJ2-2; clone_size: once; d_call: -; cdr3_length: 15; cdr3_aa: CASSLTAGTTGELFF; cdr3_nt: TGTGCCAGCAGCTTAACCGCGGGGACCACCGGGGAGCTGTTTTTT
v_call: TRBV19; j_call: TRBJ2-7; clone_size: -; d_call: TRBD1; cdr3_length: 13; cdr3_aa: CASSWAGGDEQYF; cdr3_nt: TGTGCCAGTAGTTGGGCAGGGGGCGACGAGCAGTACTTC
v_call: TRBV6-6; j_call: TRBJ1-1; clone_size: -; d_call: TRBD1; cdr3_length: 16; cdr3_aa: CASSDGTGFMNTEAFF; cdr3_nt: TGTGCCAGCAGCGATGGGACAGGATTCATGAACACTGAAGCTTTCTTT
v_call: TRBV12-5; j_call: TRBJ2-1; clone_size: -; d_call: TRBD2; cdr3_length: 15; cdr3_aa: CASGSSGRAYNEQFF; cdr3_nt: TGTGCTAGTGGTTCTAGCGGGAGGGCCTACAATGAGCAGTTCTTC
v_call: TRBV5-1; j_call: TRBJ2-3; clone_size: -; d_call: TRBD2; cdr3_length: 14; cdr3_aa: CASSLLASTDTQYF; cdr3_nt: TGCGCCAGCAGCTTACTAGCGAGCACAGATACGCAGTATTTT
v_call: TRBV9; j_call: TRBJ2-1; clone_size: few; d_call: -; cdr3_length: 14; cdr3_aa: CASSRLGLGNEQFF; cdr3_nt: TGTGCCAGCAGCCGCCTCGGACTCGGCAATGAGCAGTTCTTC